This T cell receptor beta chain was documented in a study of PD-1 blockade in classical Hodgkin lymphoma. Looking at the study overall: On a schedule of every 2 weeks, patients received nivolumab 3 mg/kg intravenously. Study-wide points: The study found complete responders had baseline diversity similar to newly diagnosed patients. Prior therapy or disease activity may underlie the repertoire differences, whose causes remain undefined.

V dropped 2 bases and J dropped 3 bases, with 13 bases sitting between them. CDR1 and CDR2 (germline): SEHNR, FQNEAQ (reference sequence). There are 15 residues in the CDR3. In regard to this clone: Antigen: not known.

TCRdb's copy holds only in-frame clones and misses some; the assay was immunoSEQ multiplex PCR. The top ten clones hold roughly 17% of a sample with tens of thousands of clones, 65% to 85% of them seen once. Time point indicated: cycle 4 day 1 (C4D1), after five to seven weeks of nivolumab. Each and every patient relapsed after autologous stem cell transplantation, and patients got differing brentuximab vedotin exposure. This sequence originates from a human donor with classical Hodgkin lymphoma. Sample: peripheral blood mononuclear cells (PBMCs), taken before the fourth cycle of nivolumab. This chain connects TRBV7-9 to TRBJ1-1, with D perhaps matching TRBD1 (6 bases). CDR3 loop: CASSLRRGRDTEAFF. CDR3 bases: TGTGCCAGCAGCTTACGGAGGGGGAGGGACACTGAAGCTTTCTTT.